These 2 T cell receptor beta chains came from one sample sequenced in a study of cytomegalovirus exposure and HLA in healthy donors. The PCR ran on 60 Vbeta and 13 Jbeta primers. Assay: immunoSEQ multiplex PCR; the TCRdb copy retains only in-frame clones and omits some. The data show some 85,000 clones, more than 70% seen once. Material: PBMCs. The origin of the receptors is a man aged 40-55 years in good health and CMV-seronegative.

This clone was seen a handful of times. CDR3 region: CASSLGEEHQPQHF. CDR3 coding DNA: TGTGCCAGCAGTTTAGGGGAGGAACATCAGCCCCAGCATTTT. V is TRBV28 and J is TRBJ1-5; D gene ambiguous. From germline, CDR1 is MDHEN and CDR2 SYDVKM. Trimming cost V 2 bases and J 5 bases, with 10 bases left between them. The CDR3 runs 14 residues.

J is TRBJ1-5 and V is TRBV7-2, with 7 bases that match TRBD1. V lost 3 bases to trimming and J lost 2 bases; unmatched junction nucleotides: 1. This CDR3 is built from 14 residues. Germline assignment: CDR1 SGHTA and CDR2 FQGNSA. The CDR3 loop reads CASSFGQGNQPQHF. CDR3 bases: TGTGCCAGCAGCTTTGGACAGGGCAATCAGCCCCAGCATTTT.